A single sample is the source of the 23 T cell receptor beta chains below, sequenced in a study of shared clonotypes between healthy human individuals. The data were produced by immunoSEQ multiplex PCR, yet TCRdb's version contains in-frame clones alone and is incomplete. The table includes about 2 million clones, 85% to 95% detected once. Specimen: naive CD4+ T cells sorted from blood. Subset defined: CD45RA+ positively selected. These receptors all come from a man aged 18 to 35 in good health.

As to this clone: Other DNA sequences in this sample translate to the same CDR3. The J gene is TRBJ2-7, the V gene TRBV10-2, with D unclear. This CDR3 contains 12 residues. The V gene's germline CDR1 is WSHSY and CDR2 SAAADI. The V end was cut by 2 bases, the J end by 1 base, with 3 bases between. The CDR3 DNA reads TGCGCCAGCAGTGAGAGTTCCTACGAGCAGTACTTC. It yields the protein CASSESSYEQYF.

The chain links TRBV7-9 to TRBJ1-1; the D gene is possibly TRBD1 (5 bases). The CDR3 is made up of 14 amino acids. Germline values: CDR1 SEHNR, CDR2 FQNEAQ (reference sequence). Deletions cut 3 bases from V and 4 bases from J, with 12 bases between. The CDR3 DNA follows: TGTGCCAGCAGCTTTCAGGTCAGGGCCACTGAAGCTTTCTTT. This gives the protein CASSFQVRATEAFF.

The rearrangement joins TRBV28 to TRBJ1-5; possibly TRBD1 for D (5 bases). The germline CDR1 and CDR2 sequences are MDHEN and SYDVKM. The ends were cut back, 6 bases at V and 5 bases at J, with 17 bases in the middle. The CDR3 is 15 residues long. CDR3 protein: CASSPSRGGHQPQHF. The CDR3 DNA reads TGTGCCAGCAGCCCGTCGAGGGGAGGGCATCAGCCCCAGCATTTT.

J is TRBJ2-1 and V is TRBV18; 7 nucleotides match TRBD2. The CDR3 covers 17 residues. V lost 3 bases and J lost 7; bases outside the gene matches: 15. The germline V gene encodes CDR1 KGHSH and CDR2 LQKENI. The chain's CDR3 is CASSPLESGKTGNEQFF. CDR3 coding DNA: TGTGCCAGCTCACCCTTAGAGAGCGGGAAGACTGGGAATGAGCAGTTCTTC. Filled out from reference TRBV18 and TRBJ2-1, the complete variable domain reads NAGVMQNPRHLVRRRGQEARLRCSPMKGHSHVYWYRQLPEEGLKFMVYLQKENIIDESGMPKERFSAEFPKEGPSILRIQQVVRGDSAAYFCASSPLESGKTGNEQFFGPGTRLTVL.

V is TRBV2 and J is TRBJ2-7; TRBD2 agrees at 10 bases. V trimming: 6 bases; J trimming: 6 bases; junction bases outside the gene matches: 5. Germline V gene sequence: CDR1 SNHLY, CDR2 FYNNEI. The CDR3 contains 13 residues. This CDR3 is CASSILAGVEQYF. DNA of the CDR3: TGTGCCAGCAGCATCCTAGCGGGAGTCGAGCAGTACTTC. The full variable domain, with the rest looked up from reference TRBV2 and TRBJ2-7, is EPEVTQTPSHQVTQMGQEVILRCVPISNHLYFYWYRQILGQKVEFLVSFYNNEISEKSEIFDDQFSVERPDGSNFTLKIRSTKLEDSAMYFCASSILAGVEQYFGPGTRLTVT.

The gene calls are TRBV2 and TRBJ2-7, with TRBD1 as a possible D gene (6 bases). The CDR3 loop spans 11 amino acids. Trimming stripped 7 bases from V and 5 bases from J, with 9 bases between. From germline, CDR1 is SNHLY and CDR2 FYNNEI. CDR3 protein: CASIQGHEQYF. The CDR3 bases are TGTGCCAGCATACAGGGACACGAGCAGTACTTC. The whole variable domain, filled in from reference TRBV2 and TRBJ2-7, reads EPEVTQTPSHQVTQMGQEVILRCVPISNHLYFYWYRQILGQKVEFLVSFYNNEISEKSEIFDDQFSVERPDGSNFTLKIRSTKLEDSAMYFCASIQGHEQYFGPGTRLTVT.

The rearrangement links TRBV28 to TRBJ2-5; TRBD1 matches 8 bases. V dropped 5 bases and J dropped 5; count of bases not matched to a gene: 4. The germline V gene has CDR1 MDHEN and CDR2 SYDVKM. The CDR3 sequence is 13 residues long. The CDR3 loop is CASSGQGQETQYF. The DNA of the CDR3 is TGTGCCAGCAGTGGACAGGGCCAGGAGACCCAGTACTTC.

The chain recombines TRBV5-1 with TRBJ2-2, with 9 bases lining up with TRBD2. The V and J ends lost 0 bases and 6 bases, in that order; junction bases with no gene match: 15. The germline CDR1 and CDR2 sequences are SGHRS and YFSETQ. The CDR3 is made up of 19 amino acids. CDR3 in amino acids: CASSLGRPLKTSGPGELFF. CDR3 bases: TGCGCCAGCAGCTTGGGCCGGCCTTTGAAAACTAGCGGGCCCGGGGAGCTGTTTTTT.

The CDR3 spells CASSLAAANYGYTF. As DNA, the CDR3 is TGTGCCAGCAGCTTAGCGGCGGCAAACTATGGCTACACCTTC. The rearrangement links TRBV7-9 to TRBJ1-2; D uncertain. The germline V and J ends were trimmed by 0 bases and 2 bases, with 7 bases remaining between them. The germline CDR1 and CDR2 sequences are SEHNR and FQNEAQ (reference sequence). The CDR3 consists of 14 residues.

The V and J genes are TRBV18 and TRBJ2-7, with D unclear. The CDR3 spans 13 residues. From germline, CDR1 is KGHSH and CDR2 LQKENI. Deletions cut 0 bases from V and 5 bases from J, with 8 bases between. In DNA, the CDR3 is TGTGCCAGCTCACCACCGCTTGGGGACGAGCAGTACTTC. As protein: CASSPPLGDEQYF.

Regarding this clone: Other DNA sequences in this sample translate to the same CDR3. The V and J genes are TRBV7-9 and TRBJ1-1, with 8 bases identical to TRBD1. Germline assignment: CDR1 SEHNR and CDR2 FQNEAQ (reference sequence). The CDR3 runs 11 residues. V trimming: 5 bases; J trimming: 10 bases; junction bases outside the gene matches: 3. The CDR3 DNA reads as TGTGCCAGCAGCAATGACAGGGGAGCTTTCTTT. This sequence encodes CASSNDRGAFF. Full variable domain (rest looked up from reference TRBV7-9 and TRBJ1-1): DTGVSQNPRHKITKRGQNVTFRCDPISEHNRLYWYRQTLGQGPEFLTYFQNEAQLEKSRLLSDRFSAERPKGSFSTLEIQRTEQGDSAMYLCASSNDRGAFFGQGTRLTVV.

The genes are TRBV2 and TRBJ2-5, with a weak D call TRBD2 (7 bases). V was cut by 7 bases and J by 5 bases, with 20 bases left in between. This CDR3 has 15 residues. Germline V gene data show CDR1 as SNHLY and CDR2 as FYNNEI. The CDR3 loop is CASTWGGAPGETQYF. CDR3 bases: TGTGCCAGCACTTGGGGGGGGGCCCCAGGGGAGACCCAGTACTTC.

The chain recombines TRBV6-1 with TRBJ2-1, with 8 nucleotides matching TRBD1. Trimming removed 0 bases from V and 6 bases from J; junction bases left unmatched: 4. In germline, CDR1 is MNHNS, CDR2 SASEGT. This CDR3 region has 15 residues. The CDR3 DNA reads TGTGCCAGCAGTGAAGCCCCGGACAGGGTCAATGAGCAGTTCTTC. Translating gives CASSEAPDRVNEQFF.

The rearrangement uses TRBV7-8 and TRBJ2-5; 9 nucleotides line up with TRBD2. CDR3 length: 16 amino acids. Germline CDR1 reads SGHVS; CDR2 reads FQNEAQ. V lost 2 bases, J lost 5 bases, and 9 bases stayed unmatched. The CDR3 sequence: CASSLRGGGAVETQYF. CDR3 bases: TGTGCCAGCAGCTTACGTGGCGGGGGGGCTGTGGAGACCCAGTACTTC.

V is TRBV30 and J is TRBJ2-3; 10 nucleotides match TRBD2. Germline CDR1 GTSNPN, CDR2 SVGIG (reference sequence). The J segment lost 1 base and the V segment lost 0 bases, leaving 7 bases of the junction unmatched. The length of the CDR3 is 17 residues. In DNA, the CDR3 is TGTGCCTGGAGTGTACTTTGGACTAGCGGAGGCACAGATACGCAGTATTTT. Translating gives CAWSVLWTSGGTDTQYF. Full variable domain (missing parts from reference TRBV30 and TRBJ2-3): SQTIHQWPATLVQPVGSPLSLECTVEGTSNPNLYWYRQAAGRGLQLLFYSVGIGQISSEVPQNLSASRPQDRQFILSSKKLLLSDSGFYLCAWSVLWTSGGTDTQYFGPGTRLTVL.

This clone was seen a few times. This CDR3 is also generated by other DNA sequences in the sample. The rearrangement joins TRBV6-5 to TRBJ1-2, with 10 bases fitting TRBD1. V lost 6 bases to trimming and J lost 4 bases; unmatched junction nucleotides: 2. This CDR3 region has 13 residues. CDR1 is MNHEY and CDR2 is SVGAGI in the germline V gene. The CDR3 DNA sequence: TGTGCCAGCAGCCGGACAGGGGGCTATGGCTACACCTTC. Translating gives CASSRTGGYGYTF.

In DNA form, the CDR3 reads TGTGCCAGCAGTGAACCCGGACAGGCTCCTAACTATGGCTACACCTTC. It encodes CASSEPGQAPNYGYTF. The chain recombines TRBV6-1 with TRBJ1-2, with 7 bases aligning to TRBD1. Germline trimming cut 2 bases from V and 0 bases from J; bases unmatched to any gene: 6. The CDR3 is 16 residues long. The germline CDR1 and CDR2 sequences are MNHNS and SASEGT.

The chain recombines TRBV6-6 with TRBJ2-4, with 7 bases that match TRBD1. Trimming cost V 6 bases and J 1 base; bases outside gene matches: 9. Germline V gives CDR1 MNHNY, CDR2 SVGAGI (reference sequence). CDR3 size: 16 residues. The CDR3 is CASSERGPVAKNIQYF. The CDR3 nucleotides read TGTGCCAGCAGCGAAAGGGGGCCGGTGGCCAAAAACATTCAGTACTTC.

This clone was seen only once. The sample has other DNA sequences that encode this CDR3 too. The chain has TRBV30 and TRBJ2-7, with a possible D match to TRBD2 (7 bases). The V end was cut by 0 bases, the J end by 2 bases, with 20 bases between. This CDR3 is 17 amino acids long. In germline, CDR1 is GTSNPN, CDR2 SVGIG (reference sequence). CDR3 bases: TGTGCCTGGAGTGTACTGCGGCCCGGGGGGCAGGCCTACGAGCAGTACTTC. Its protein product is CAWSVLRPGGQAYEQYF.

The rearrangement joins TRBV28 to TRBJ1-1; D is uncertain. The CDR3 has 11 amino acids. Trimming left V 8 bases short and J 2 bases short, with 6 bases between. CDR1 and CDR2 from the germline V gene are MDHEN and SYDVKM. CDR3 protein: CASLSNTEAFF. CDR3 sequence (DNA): TGTGCCAGCTTATCCAACACTGAAGCTTTCTTT.

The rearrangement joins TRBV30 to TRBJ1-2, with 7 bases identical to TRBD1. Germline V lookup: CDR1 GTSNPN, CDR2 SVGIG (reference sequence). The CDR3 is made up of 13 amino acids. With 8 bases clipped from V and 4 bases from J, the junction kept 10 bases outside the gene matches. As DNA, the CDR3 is TGTGCCGGATCGGGCGCAGGGGGCTATGGCTACACCTTC. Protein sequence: CAGSGAGGYGYTF.

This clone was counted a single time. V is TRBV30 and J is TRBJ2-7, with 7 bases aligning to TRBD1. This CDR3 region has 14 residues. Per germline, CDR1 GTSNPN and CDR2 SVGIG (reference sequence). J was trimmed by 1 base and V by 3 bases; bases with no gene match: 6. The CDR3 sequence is CAWSPGQVSYEQYF. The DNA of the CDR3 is TGTGCCTGGAGCCCCGGACAGGTTTCCTACGAGCAGTACTTC.

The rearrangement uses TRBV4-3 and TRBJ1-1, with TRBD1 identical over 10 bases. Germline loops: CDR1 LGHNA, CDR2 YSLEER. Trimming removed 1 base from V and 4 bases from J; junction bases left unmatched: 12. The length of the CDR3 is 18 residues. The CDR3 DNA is TGCGCCAGCAGCCAAGCGATCAGGGACAGGGGTACGGGCACTGAAGCTTTCTTT. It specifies CASSQAIRDRGTGTEAFF.